The 21 T cell receptor beta chains in this list originate from one sample, sequenced in a study of blood T cell repertoires in COVID-19. Profiled with immunoSEQ multiplex PCR; TCRdb holds only in-frame clones, not every one. The sample lists 250,000 to 300,000 clones; 85% were seen once. The sequencing input was peripheral blood. The source of these receptors is a man aged 50 to 59 with active or convalescent COVID-19.

The chain joins TRBV11-2 to TRBJ1-2; unclear D gene. The germline V gene encodes CDR1 SGHAT and CDR2 FQNNGV. The CDR3 is made up of 16 amino acids. Deletions cut 0 bases from V and 6 bases from J, with 17 bases between. The CDR3 spells CASSLDLAVSRDGYTF. In DNA, the CDR3 is TGTGCCAGCAGCTTAGATCTAGCGGTTAGTCGGGATGGCTACACCTTC.

The rearrangement joins TRBV5-1 to TRBJ2-3; TRBD2 agrees at 8 bases. The germline gives CDR1 SGHRS, CDR2 YFSETQ. CDR3 length equals 14 residues. V shed 2 bases and J 3 bases; nucleotides not matched to a gene: 2. The DNA for the CDR3 is TGCGCCAGCAGCTTTAGCGGGATAACAGATACGCAGTATTTT. This codes for CASSFSGITDTQYF.

The chain carries TRBV28 and TRBJ2-7, with D possibly TRBD1 on 6 matching bases. This CDR3 has 15 residues. Trimming shortened V by 6 bases and J by 6 bases, and 21 bases separated the two germline ends. Per germline, CDR1 MDHEN and CDR2 SYDVKM. The chain's CDR3 is CASRGALSLATEQYF. Written as DNA, the CDR3 is TGTGCCAGCAGGGGGGCCCTTAGTCTTGCCACCGAGCAGTACTTC.

The rearrangement uses TRBV20-1 and TRBJ2-5, with a tentative D call TRBD1 (6 bases). The CDR3 is made up of 14 amino acids. Germline-derived CDR1 and CDR2 are DFQATT and SNEGSKA (reference sequence). The V gene lost 3 bases and the J gene lost 2 bases, with 13 bases spanning the gap. The CDR3 DNA follows: TGCAGTGCTAGTAGGGGGACGGCACAAGAGACCCAGTACTTC. Protein sequence: CSASRGTAQETQYF.

The chain links TRBV3-1 (or the pseudogene TRBV3-2) to TRBJ2-1; the D gene is possibly TRBD2 (6 bases). The length of the CDR3 is 17 residues. The germline V gene has CDR1 LGHDT and CDR2 YNNKEL (reference sequence). V was trimmed by 3 bases and J by 4 bases, leaving 19 bases between them. CDR3 in amino acids: CASSQQIPGAGYNEQFF. The CDR3 DNA follows: TGTGCCAGCAGCCAGCAAATCCCCGGAGCGGGTTACAATGAGCAGTTCTTC.

The chain uses TRBV11-2 and TRBJ2-5; the match to TRBD2 covers 8 bases. Germline V CDR1 and CDR2: SGHAT, FQNNGV. V shed 0 bases and J 1 base; nucleotides not matched to a gene: 4. The CDR3 loop spans 16 amino acids. The CDR3 sequence: CASSLEVAGSQETQYF. DNA for the CDR3: TGTGCCAGCAGCTTAGAGGTAGCGGGGTCCCAAGAGACCCAGTACTTC.

The genes are TRBV7-2 and TRBJ2-7, with 12 bases matching TRBD2. This CDR3 has 15 residues. J lost 6 bases, V lost 5 bases, and 8 bases had no gene match. The germline V gene encodes CDR1 SGHTA and CDR2 FQGNSA. DNA of the CDR3: TGTGCCAGCAGCCTTCTAGCGGGGGGGTTGGCCGAGCAGTACTTC. Its protein product is CASSLLAGGLAEQYF.

This chain links TRBV3-1 (or the pseudogene TRBV3-2) with TRBJ2-1, with a possible D match to TRBD2 (5 bases). Germline CDR1 reads LGHDT; CDR2 reads YNNKEL (reference sequence). V was trimmed by 4 bases and J by 2 bases, leaving 18 bases between them. This CDR3 is built from 17 residues. The CDR3, as DNA: TGTGCCAGCAGCCCTTCTGCGGGCGCTGGGGCCTACAATGAGCAGTTCTTC. The encoded protein is CASSPSAGAGAYNEQFF.

The chain links TRBV6-5 to TRBJ2-5; possible D gene TRBD2, 5 bases. The CDR3 sequence is 14 residues long. Germline V lookup: CDR1 MNHEY, CDR2 SVGAGI. Trimming took 2 bases from V and 7 from J, leaving 14 bases between them. The DNA for the CDR3 is TGTGCCAGCAGTTACGGTACCGGGGTAGGGACCCAGTACTTC. It translates to CASSYGTGVGTQYF.

The gene calls are TRBV4-1 and TRBJ1-3; 10 positions agree with TRBD1. Germline CDR1 MGHRA, CDR2 YSYEKL. The trim removed 0 bases at V and 5 bases at J, leaving 7 bases unmatched. The CDR3 is 17 amino acids. For the CDR3, the DNA is TGCGCCAGCAGCCAAGATCGGGCGGGACAGGGGCGAAACACCATATATTTT. Its protein is CASSQDRAGQGRNTIYF.

The count of this clone is one. This chain links TRBV7-2 with TRBJ2-2; a possible D gene is TRBD2 (6 bases). V was cut by 3 bases and J by 5 bases, with 7 bases left in between. The CDR3 is 13 amino acids. Germline values: CDR1 SGHTA, CDR2 FQGNSA. CDR3 nucleotides: TGTGCCAGCAGCTTCCGGGGGACCGGGGAGCTGTTTTTT. Protein product: CASSFRGTGELFF.

The table lists this clone with a few counts. V gene TRBV29-1 combines with J gene TRBJ1-4; TRBD1 aligns across 8 bases. Germline V lookup: CDR1 SQVTM, CDR2 ANQGSEA. This CDR3 comprises 15 residues. The J segment lost 4 bases and the V segment lost 4 bases, leaving 8 bases of the junction unmatched. The CDR3 nucleotides are TGCAGCGTTGCCTCGGGGACAGGAAATAATGAAAAACTGTTTTTT. Its protein is CSVASGTGNNEKLFF. The full variable domain, with the rest looked up from reference TRBV29-1 and TRBJ1-4, is SAVISQKPSRDICQRGTSLTIQCQVDSQVTMMFWYRQQPGQSLTLIATANQGSEATYESGFVIDKFPISRPNLTFSTLTVSNMSPEDSSIYLCSVASGTGNNEKLFFGSGTQLSVL.

This chain links TRBV6-2 or TRBV6-3 with TRBJ1-5; no definite D call. Germline V gene data show CDR1 as MNHEY and CDR2 as SVGEGT. The CDR3 loop spans 14 amino acids. V was pared by 6 bases and J by 6 bases, with 15 bases between. CDR3: CASSPTGVGQPQHF. The CDR3 nucleotides are TGTGCCAGCAGCCCGACCGGGGTCGGTCAGCCCCAGCATTTT.

This sequence joins TRBV5-8 and TRBJ1-1; D uncertain. This CDR3 spans 13 amino acids. CDR1 SGHTS and CDR2 YDEGEE come from the germline V gene. V was shortened by 1 base and J by 2 bases, with 6 bases between the two germline ends. CDR3 region: CASSLTTNTEAFF. The CDR3 coding sequence is TGTGCCAGCAGCTTGACAACCAACACTGAAGCTTTCTTT.

The chain employs TRBV18 and TRBJ2-7; TRBD2 agrees at 10 bases. Germline V gene lookup returns CDR1 KGHSH and CDR2 LQKENI. J was trimmed by 4 bases and V by 2 bases; bases with no gene match: 11. This CDR3 region has 17 residues. CDR3 amino acids: CASSPTASGSVGYEQYF. The CDR3 coding sequence is TGTGCCAGCTCACCAACGGCTAGCGGGAGTGTAGGTTACGAGCAGTACTTC.

The J gene is TRBJ2-7, the V gene TRBV3-1 (or the pseudogene TRBV3-2); tentative D call: TRBD2 (6 bases). The CDR3 length is 14 residues. Germline V gene lookup returns CDR1 LGHDT and CDR2 YNNKEL (reference sequence). Trimming shortened V by 1 base and J by 3 bases, and 10 bases separated the two germline ends. CDR3 coding DNA: TGTGCCAGCAGCCAAGCAATTAGCGGCTACGAGCAGTACTTC. This codes for CASSQAISGYEQYF.

This chain links TRBV11-1 with TRBJ2-7, with D tentatively TRBD1 (6 bases). The V end was cut by 2 bases, the J end by 4 bases, with 15 bases between. Germline V gives CDR1 SGHAT, CDR2 FQDESV (reference sequence). The CDR3 covers 15 residues. CDR3 amino acids: CASSLQQGGAYEQYF. As DNA, the CDR3 is TGTGCCAGCAGCTTACAACAGGGTGGCGCTTACGAGCAGTACTTC. The whole variable domain, remainder taken from reference TRBV11-1 and TRBJ2-7, is EAEVAQSPRYKITEKSQAVAFWCDPISGHATLYWYRQILGQGPELLVQFQDESVVDDSQLPKDRFSAERLKGVDSTLKIQPAELGDSAMYLCASSLQQGGAYEQYFGPGTRLTVT.

The chain couples TRBV6-5 to TRBJ1-2; 7 nucleotides match TRBD1. The CDR3 contains 15 residues. J gave up 4 bases and V 0 bases, and 5 bases lay outside the gene matches. Per germline, CDR1 MNHEY and CDR2 SVGAGI. The CDR3 sequence: CASSYSMAGGYGYTF. In DNA, the CDR3 is TGTGCCAGCAGTTACTCGATGGCAGGGGGCTATGGCTACACCTTC.

This sequence joins TRBV5-5 and TRBJ1-5; weak D call: TRBD1 (5 bases). The CDR3 extends over 14 amino acids. Trimming stripped 0 bases from V and 8 bases from J, with 12 bases between. CDR1 is SGHKS and CDR2 is YYEKEE in the germline V gene (reference sequence). The CDR3: CASSLEAGGKPQHF. The CDR3 coding sequence is TGTGCCAGCAGCTTGGAGGCCGGGGGGAAGCCCCAGCATTTT.

V and J are TRBV9 and TRBJ1-6; 8 positions agree with TRBD1. J lost 11 bases, V lost 3 bases, and 7 bases had no gene match. The germline V gene has CDR1 SGDLS and CDR2 YYNGEE. This CDR3 spans 14 amino acids. The CDR3, as DNA: TGTGCCAGCAGCGCCGGACAGGGTCAAACACCCCTCCACTTT. Translating gives CASSAGQGQTPLHF. Looking up the rest from reference TRBV9 and TRBJ1-6 gives the full variable domain: DSGVTQTPKHLITATGQRVTLRCSPRSGDLSVYWYQQSLDQGLQFLIQYYNGEERAKGNILERFSAQQFPDLHSELNLSSLELGDSALYFCASSAGQGQTPLHFGNGTRLTVT.

This clone occurred a few times. The V and J genes are TRBV28 and TRBJ1-2, with a weak D call TRBD1 (6 bases). The V end lost 3 bases, the J end lost 4 bases, and 15 bases lay between the germline ends. The CDR3 spans 15 residues. The germline CDR1 and CDR2 sequences are MDHEN and SYDVKM. CDR3 protein: CASSFSGGARYGYTF. The CDR3 DNA sequence: TGTGCCAGCAGTTTTTCGGGGGGCGCCCGCTATGGCTACACCTTC.